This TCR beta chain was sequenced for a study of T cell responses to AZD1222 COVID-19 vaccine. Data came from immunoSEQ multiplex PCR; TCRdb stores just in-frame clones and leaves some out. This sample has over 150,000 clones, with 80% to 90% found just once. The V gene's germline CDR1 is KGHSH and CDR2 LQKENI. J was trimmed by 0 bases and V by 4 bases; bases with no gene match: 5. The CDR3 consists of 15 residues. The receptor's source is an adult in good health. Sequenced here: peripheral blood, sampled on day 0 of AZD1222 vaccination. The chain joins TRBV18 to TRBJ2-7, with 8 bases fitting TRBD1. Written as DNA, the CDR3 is TGTGCCAGCTCACTAACAGGGGGAGACTCCTACGAGCAGTACTTC. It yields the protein CASSLTGGDSYEQYF.